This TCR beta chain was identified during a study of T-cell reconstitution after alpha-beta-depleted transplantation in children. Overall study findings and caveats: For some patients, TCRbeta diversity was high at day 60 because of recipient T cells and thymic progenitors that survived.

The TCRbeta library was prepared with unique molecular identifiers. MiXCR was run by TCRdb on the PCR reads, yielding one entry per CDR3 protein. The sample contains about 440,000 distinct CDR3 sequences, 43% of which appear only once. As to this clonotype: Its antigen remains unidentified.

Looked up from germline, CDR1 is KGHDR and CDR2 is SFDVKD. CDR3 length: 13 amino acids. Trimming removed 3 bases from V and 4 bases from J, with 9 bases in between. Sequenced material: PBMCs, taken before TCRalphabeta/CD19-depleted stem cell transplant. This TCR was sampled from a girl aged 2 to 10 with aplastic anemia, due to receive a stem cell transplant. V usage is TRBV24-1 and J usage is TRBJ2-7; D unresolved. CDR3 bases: TGTGCCACCAGTGATCCCTCACGTTACGAGCAGTACTTC. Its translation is CATSDPSRYEQYF.